This passage covers 25 T cell receptor beta chains from one sample sequenced in a study of breast tumors, draining lymph nodes, adjacent tissues. TCRdb redid the calling of the multiplex PCR reads with MiXCR, one entry per CDR3 protein. The sample contains about 12,000 distinct CDR3 sequences, approximately 55% of which appear only once. Source material: breast tumor tissue. These receptors were collected from a female donor with breast cancer. Some clones in this sample may be carry-over from other donors' samples.

In nucleotides, the CDR3 is TGTGCCAGCAGTCGGGGTACGGGGGCAGGAGAAAAACTGTTTTTT. The encoded protein is CASSRGTGAGEKLFF. The chain links TRBV12-3 or TRBV12-4 to TRBJ1-4, with TRBD1 as a possible D gene (6 bases). The V end was cut by 5 bases, the J end by 8 bases, with 18 bases between. This CDR3 has 15 residues.

This clonotype was counted many times. Being one base from a much bigger clone, this may be a read error. The chain carries TRBV4-1 and TRBJ2-5; the match to TRBD2 covers 10 bases. CDR1 and CDR2 (germline): MGHRA, YSYEKL. The CDR3 spans 18 residues. CDR3 amino acids: CACSQGIQRGGNSETQYF. As DNA, the CDR3 is TGCGCCTGCAGCCAAGGCATTCAGCGGGGGGGTAATTCAGAGACCCAGTACTTC.

This clonotype was detected ten times or more. The chain combines TRBV24-1 with TRBJ2-3, with TRBD2 identical over 10 bases. The germline gives CDR1 KGHDR, CDR2 SFDVKD. V dropped 3 bases and J dropped 2; count of bases not matched to a gene: 1. The CDR3 has 15 residues. The CDR3 nucleotides read TGTGCCACCAGTGATAGCGGGGGGGACACAGATACGCAGTATTTT. This translates into CATSDSGGDTDTQYF.

The J gene is TRBJ2-3, the V gene TRBV9; 12 bases fit TRBD1. The germline CDR1 and CDR2 sequences are SGDLS and YYNGEE. Germline trimming cut 7 bases from V and 6 bases from J; bases unmatched to any gene: 3. The CDR3 covers 13 residues. The chain's CDR3 is CASGTGGADTQYF. The CDR3 bases are TGTGCCAGCGGGACAGGGGGCGCGGATACGCAGTATTTT.

The chain joins TRBV10-2 to TRBJ2-2; no clear D. The germline V and J ends were trimmed by 5 bases and 5 bases, with 9 bases remaining between them. Per the germline V gene, CDR1 is WSHSY and CDR2 is SAAADI. The CDR3 runs to 13 residues. CDR3 nucleotide sequence: TGCGCCAGCAGTCACCGGCCGACCGGGGAGCTGTTTTTT. It codes for CASSHRPTGELFF.

The chain joins TRBV20-1 to TRBJ2-1, with D possibly matching TRBD1 (6 bases). CDR1 DFQATT and CDR2 SNEGSKA come from the germline V gene (reference sequence). This CDR3 is built from 13 residues. V lost 0 bases and J 14 bases, leaving 17 bases between the germline ends. The CDR3 protein is CSARDGTQVWEFF. The CDR3 region has the DNA TGCAGTGCTAGAGATGGGACACAAGTGTGGGAGTTCTTC.

By its share, this clonotype is medium-sized. This chain joins TRBV5-1 and TRBJ1-4, with a tentative D call TRBD1 (5 bases). CDR3 length: 13 amino acids. Germline lookup yields CDR1 SGHRS and CDR2 YFSETQ. V was clipped by 3 bases and J by 8 bases, with 11 bases between them. The CDR3 nucleotides are TGCGCCAGCAGCTCGCAGGGCCCCGAAAAACTGTTTTTT. Translating it yields CASSSQGPEKLFF.

In this sample, this clonotype turned up many times. The V and J genes are TRBV6-6 and TRBJ2-3, with TRBD2 matching 8 bases. Germline V CDR1 and CDR2: MNHNY, SVGAGI (reference sequence). The CDR3 runs 15 residues. Trimming cost V 6 bases and J 7 bases; bases outside gene matches: 12. Here the CDR3 reads CASSPSAGGDNTQYF. CDR3 coding DNA: TGTGCCAGCAGCCCTTCGGCCGGGGGGGATAATACGCAGTATTTT.

The chain links TRBV19 to TRBJ2-7; 12 positions agree with TRBD2. Trimming removed 5 bases from V and 2 bases from J; junction bases left unmatched: 4. CDR1 LNHDA and CDR2 SQIVND come from the germline V gene (reference sequence). The CDR3 is made up of 15 amino acids. CDR3 coding DNA: TGTGCCAGTAGTGTCCGACTAGCGGGAGCCTACGAGCAGTACTTC. Protein sequence: CASSVRLAGAYEQYF.

This sequence joins TRBV24-1 and TRBJ1-2; D not resolved. CDR3 length: 12 amino acids. The germline V gene has CDR1 KGHDR and CDR2 SFDVKD. The germline V and J ends were trimmed by 4 bases and 2 bases, with 4 bases remaining between them. The CDR3 reads CATSEGNYGYTF. The CDR3 DNA sequence: TGTGCCACCAGTGAGGGGAACTATGGCTACACCTTC.

In its sample, this clonotype was seen a few times. The rearrangement links TRBV6-4 to TRBJ1-2, with TRBD1 identical over 7 bases. The trim removed 6 bases at V and 6 bases at J, leaving 13 bases unmatched. CDR3 length: 15 amino acids. CDR1 and CDR2 from the germline V gene are MRHNA and SNTAGT. CDR3 sequence reads: CASRLDRPRSNGYTF. The CDR3 DNA follows: TGTGCCAGCAGACTGGACAGGCCGAGGTCGAATGGCTACACCTTC.

This clonotype was found a few times. This chain joins TRBV20-1 and TRBJ2-3; D ambiguous. This CDR3 is built from 13 residues. Germline V gene sequence: CDR1 DFQATT, CDR2 SNEGSKA (reference sequence). V was shortened by 6 bases and J by 3 bases, with 13 bases between the two germline ends. The CDR3: CSASKPGTDTQYF. The DNA of the CDR3 is TGCAGTGCCAGTAAGCCTGGAACAGATACGCAGTATTTT.

J is TRBJ2-7 and V is TRBV20-1; 7 bases are a match to TRBD2. The CDR3 loop spans 14 amino acids. Per the germline V gene, CDR1 is DFQATT and CDR2 is SNEGSKA (reference sequence). With V trimmed by 3 bases and J by 2 bases, 7 bases remained unmatched. The CDR3 bases are TGCAGTGCTAGTGGCGGGAGTTCGACCTACGAGCAGTACTTC. Protein: CSASGGSSTYEQYF.

This clonotype appeared a few times. The gene calls are TRBV6-1 and TRBJ2-7; no firm D call. Germline lookup yields CDR1 MNHNS and CDR2 SASEGT. The V gene lost 5 bases and the J gene lost 2 bases, with 10 bases spanning the gap. This CDR3 contains 13 residues. For the CDR3, the DNA is TGTGCCAGCAGTCAAAGACGAACCTACGAGCAGTACTTC. Encoded protein: CASSQRRTYEQYF.

A few counts support this clonotype. This CDR3 reads CASSLSIQETQYF. DNA for the CDR3: TGTGCCAGCAGCTTGTCCATCCAAGAGACCCAGTACTTC. The rearrangement joins TRBV11-2 to TRBJ2-5; D remains ambiguous. V lost 3 bases and J 1 base, leaving 6 bases between the germline ends. The length of the CDR3 is 13 residues. Germline CDR1 reads SGHAT; CDR2 reads FQNNGV.

The table lists this clonotype with a few counts. CDR3 coding DNA: TGTGCCAGCAGCTTAGCGCTTGGTACGCAGTATTTT. It encodes CASSLALGTQYF. The rearrangement uses TRBV7-9 and TRBJ2-3; D ambiguous. Germline CDR1 SEHNR, CDR2 FQNEAQ (reference sequence). V was trimmed by 0 bases and J by 8 bases, leaving 6 bases between them. CDR3 length equals 12 residues. Based on the CDR3 plus reference TRBV7-9 and TRBJ2-3, the full variable domain is DTGVSQNPRHKITKRGQNVTFRCDPISEHNRLYWYRQTLGQGPEFLTYFQNEAQLEKSRLLSDRFSAERPKGSFSTLEIQRTEQGDSAMYLCASSLALGTQYFGPGTRLTVL.

As regards this clonotype: The CDR3 ends on some other residue instead of the conserved phenylalanine or tryptophan, so this is likely a read error. This rearrangement joins TRBV3-1 to TRBJ2-3; D may match TRBD1 or TRBD2 (5 bases each). The length of the CDR3 is 16 residues. Germline lookup yields CDR1 LGHDT and CDR2 YNNKEL (reference sequence). The CDR3 loop reads CAGSQDLGPTTDTQYL. CDR3 bases: TGCGCCGGCAGCCAAGATCTGGGACCGACGACAGATACGCAGTATCTT.

Ten or more counts support this clonotype. Since a much larger clone is just one base distant, this may be a read error. The V gene is TRBV18, the J gene TRBJ1-2; D possibly corresponds to TRBD1 (6 bases). The CDR3 length is 13 residues. CDR1 is KGHSH, CDR2 LQKENI, per germline. The CDR3 sequence: CASPPTGGDGYTF. DNA of the CDR3: TGTGCCAGCCCACCGACAGGAGGAGATGGCTACACCTTC.

By sample share, this clonotype is large. The chain carries TRBV4-2 and TRBJ2-7; D unresolved. Trimming took 3 bases from V and 1 from J, leaving 10 bases between them. The germline V gene has CDR1 LGHNA and CDR2 YNFKEQ. The CDR3 is made up of 14 amino acids. The CDR3 DNA reads as TGTGCCAGCAGCCATGACACGAAGTCCTACGAGCAGTACGTC. This encodes CASSHDTKSYEQYV.

The J gene is TRBJ1-5, the V gene TRBV7-2, with D possibly TRBD1 on 5 matching bases. The CDR3 is made up of 15 amino acids. The germline gives CDR1 SGHTA, CDR2 FQGNSA. V was pared by 5 bases and J by 4 bases, with 15 bases between. The DNA of the CDR3 is TGTGCCAGCAGCCCGATGGGAGGGGAAAATCAGCCCCAGCATTTT. Translation: CASSPMGGENQPQHF. Filled out from reference TRBV7-2 and TRBJ1-5, the complete variable domain reads GAGVSQSPSNKVTEKGKDVELRCDPISGHTALYWYRQSLGQGLEFLIYFQGNSAPDKSGLPSDRFSAERTGGSVSTLTIQRTQQEDSAVYLCASSPMGGENQPQHFGDGTRLSIL.

The rearrangement uses TRBV11-2 and TRBJ2-7; D perhaps matches TRBD2 (6 bases). Trimming removed 0 bases at V and 6 bases at J, with 9 bases between. CDR3 length equals 13 residues. Germline CDR1 reads SGHAT; CDR2 reads FQNNGV. This chain's CDR3 is CASSLDRGSEQYF. The CDR3 DNA reads as TGTGCCAGCAGCTTAGATCGGGGGTCCGAGCAGTACTTC.

This clonotype has a handful of counts. V usage is TRBV20-1 and J usage is TRBJ2-5; possibly TRBD1 for D (6 bases). The CDR3 extends over 17 amino acids. Germline V gene data show CDR1 as DFQATT and CDR2 as SNEGSKA (reference sequence). V was clipped by 2 bases and J by 5 bases, with 24 bases between them. CDR3 DNA sequence: TGCAGTGCTAGAAACCCGGCTTTGGGCAGGGGTCCGGAGACCCAGTACTTC. It encodes CSARNPALGRGPETQYF.

With respect to this clonotype: With a much larger clone just one base away, this may be a read error. The J gene is TRBJ2-3, the V gene TRBV7-9; 12 bases are shared with TRBD2. With 6 bases clipped from V and 7 bases from J, the junction kept 17 bases outside the gene matches. The CDR3 extends over 18 amino acids. Germline V gene lookup returns CDR1 SEHNR and CDR2 FQNEAQ (reference sequence). In DNA, the CDR3 is TGTGCCAGCAGTCCAGGCCGACTAGCGGGAGTGAGGACACATACGCAGTATTTT. It translates to CASSPGRLAGVRTHTQYF. Variable domain in full (rest from reference TRBV7-9 and TRBJ2-3): DTGVSQNPRHKITKRGQNVTFRCDPISEHNRLYWYRQTLGQGPEFLTYFQNEAQLEKSRLLSDRFSAERPKGSFSTLEIQRTEQGDSAMYLCASSPGRLAGVRTHTQYFGPGTRLTVL.

The chain couples TRBV6-6 to TRBJ1-2; 7 nucleotides match TRBD1. Trimming at V came to 6 bases and at J to 5 bases, leaving 9 bases not matched to a gene. This CDR3 contains 14 residues. CDR1 is MNHNY and CDR2 is SVGAGI in the germline V gene (reference sequence). The CDR3 reads CASRPPGQLYGYTF. The DNA for the CDR3 is TGTGCCAGCAGACCCCCGGGACAGCTATATGGCTACACCTTC.

This clonotype was recorded many times. V gene TRBV20-1 combines with J gene TRBJ2-7; 13 nucleotides line up with TRBD2. The CDR3 loop spans 14 amino acids. Trimming at V came to 2 bases and at J to 5 bases, leaving 3 bases not matched to a gene. Germline values: CDR1 DFQATT, CDR2 SNEGSKA (reference sequence). This CDR3 reads CSARTSGRGHEQYF. The CDR3 nucleotides read TGCAGTGCTAGAACTAGCGGGAGGGGCCACGAGCAGTACTTC.